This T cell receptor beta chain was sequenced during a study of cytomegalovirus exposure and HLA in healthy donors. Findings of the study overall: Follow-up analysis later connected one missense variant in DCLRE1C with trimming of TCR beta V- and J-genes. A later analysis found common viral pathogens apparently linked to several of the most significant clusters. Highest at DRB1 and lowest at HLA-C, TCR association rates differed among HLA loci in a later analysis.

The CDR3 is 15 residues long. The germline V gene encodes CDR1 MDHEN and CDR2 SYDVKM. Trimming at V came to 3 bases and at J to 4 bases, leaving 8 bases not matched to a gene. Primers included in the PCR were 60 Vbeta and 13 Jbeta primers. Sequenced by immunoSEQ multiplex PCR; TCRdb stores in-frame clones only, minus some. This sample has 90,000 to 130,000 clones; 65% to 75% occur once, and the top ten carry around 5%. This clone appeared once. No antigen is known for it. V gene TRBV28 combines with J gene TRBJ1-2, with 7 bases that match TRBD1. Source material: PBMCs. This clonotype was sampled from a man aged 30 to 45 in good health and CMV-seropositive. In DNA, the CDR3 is TGTGCCAGCAGTTTGGTAAACGACAGGGCCTATGGCTACACCTTC. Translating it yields CASSLVNDRAYGYTF.